This T cell receptor (beta chain) was captured by sequencing in a study of cytotoxic CD8 clonotypes in ibrutinib-treated CLL. Only in-frame clones appear in the TCRdb table, and some are missing; sequencing was by immunoSEQ multiplex PCR. Seen here are about 45,000 clones, approximately 65% observed once, and the top ten hold roughly 21%. Comments on this clone: Antigen specificity is unknown.

Study findings and constraints: Progressing and sustained-remission patients had different sampling times.

This receptor was identified in a human donor with chronic lymphocytic leukemia. The sample here was PBMCs, taken after 24 months of ibrutinib treatment.

CDR3 residues: CAWSSGQGRNTIYF. The CDR3 DNA follows: TGTGCCTGGAGCTCCGGACAGGGTAGGAACACCATATATTTT. The chain joins TRBV30 to TRBJ1-3, with 8 bases lining up with TRBD1. With V trimmed by 3 bases and J by 7 bases, 8 bases remained unmatched. CDR1 and CDR2 (germline): GTSNPN, SVGIG (reference sequence). This CDR3 contains 14 residues. Filled out from reference TRBV30 and TRBJ1-3, the complete variable domain reads SQTIHQWPATLVQPVGSPLSLECTVEGTSNPNLYWYRQAAGRGLQLLFYSVGIGQISSEVPQNLSASRPQDRQFILSSKKLLLSDSGFYLCAWSSGQGRNTIYFGEGSWLTVV.